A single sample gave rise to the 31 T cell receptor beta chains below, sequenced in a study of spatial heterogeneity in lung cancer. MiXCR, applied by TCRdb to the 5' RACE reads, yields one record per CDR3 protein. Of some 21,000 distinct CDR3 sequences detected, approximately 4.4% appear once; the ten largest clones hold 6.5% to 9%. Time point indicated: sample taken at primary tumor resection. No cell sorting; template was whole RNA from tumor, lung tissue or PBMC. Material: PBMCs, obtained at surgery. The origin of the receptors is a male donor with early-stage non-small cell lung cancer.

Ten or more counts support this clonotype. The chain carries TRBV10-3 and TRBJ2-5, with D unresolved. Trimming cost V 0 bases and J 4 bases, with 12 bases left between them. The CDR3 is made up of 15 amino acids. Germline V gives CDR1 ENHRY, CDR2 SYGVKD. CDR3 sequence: CAISESSRRRETQYF. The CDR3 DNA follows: TGTGCCATCAGTGAGTCGTCTCGGCGGCGAGAGACCCAGTACTTC.

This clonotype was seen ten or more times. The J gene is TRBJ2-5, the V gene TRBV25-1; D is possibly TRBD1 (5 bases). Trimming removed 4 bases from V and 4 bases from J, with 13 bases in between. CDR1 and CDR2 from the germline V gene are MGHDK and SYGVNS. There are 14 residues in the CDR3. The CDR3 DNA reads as TGTGCCAGCAGTGCGTTCCAGGGCACAGAGACCCAGTACTTC. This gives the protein CASSAFQGTETQYF.

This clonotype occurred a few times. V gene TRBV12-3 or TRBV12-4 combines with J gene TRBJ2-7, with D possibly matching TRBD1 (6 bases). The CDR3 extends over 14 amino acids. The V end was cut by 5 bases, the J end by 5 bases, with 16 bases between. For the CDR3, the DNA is TGTGCCAGCAGTCGGACAGCGTTTCGGAACGAGCAGTACTTC. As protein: CASSRTAFRNEQYF.

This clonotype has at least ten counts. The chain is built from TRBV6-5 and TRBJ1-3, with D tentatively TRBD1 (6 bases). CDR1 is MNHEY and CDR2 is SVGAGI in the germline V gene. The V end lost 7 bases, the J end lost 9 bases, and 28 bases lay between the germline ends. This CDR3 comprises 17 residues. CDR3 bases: TGTGCCAGCAAATCTTCGCTCGGAACAGGGCTCTCTACCACCATATATTTT. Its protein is CASKSSLGTGLSTTIYF.

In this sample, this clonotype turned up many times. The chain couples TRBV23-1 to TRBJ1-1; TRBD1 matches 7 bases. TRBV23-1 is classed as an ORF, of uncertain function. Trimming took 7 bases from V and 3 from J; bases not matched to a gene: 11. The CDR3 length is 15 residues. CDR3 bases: TGCGCCAGCAATCCCGGGACAGAGACTTACACTGAAGCTTTCTTT. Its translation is CASNPGTETYTEAFF.

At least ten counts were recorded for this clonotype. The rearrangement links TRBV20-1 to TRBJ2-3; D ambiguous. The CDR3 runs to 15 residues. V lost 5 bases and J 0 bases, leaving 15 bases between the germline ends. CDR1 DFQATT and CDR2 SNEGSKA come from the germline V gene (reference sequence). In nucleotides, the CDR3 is TGCAGTGCTTCACGTACAATCAGTAGCACAGATACGCAGTATTTT. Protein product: CSASRTISSTDTQYF.

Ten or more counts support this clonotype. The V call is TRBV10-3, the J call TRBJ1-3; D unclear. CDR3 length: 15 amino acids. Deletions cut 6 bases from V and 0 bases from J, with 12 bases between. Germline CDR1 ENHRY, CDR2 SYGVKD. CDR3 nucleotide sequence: TGTGCCATCAGATCCGAGTTGATCTCTGGAAACACCATATATTTT. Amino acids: CAIRSELISGNTIYF.

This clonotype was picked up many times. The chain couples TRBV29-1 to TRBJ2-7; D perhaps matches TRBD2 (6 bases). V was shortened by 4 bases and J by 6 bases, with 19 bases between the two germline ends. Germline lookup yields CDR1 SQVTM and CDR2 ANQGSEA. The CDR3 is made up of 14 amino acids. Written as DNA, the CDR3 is TGCAGCGTTGGAGGGGACTCGCCCTTAGTCGAGCAGTACTTC. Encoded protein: CSVGGDSPLVEQYF.

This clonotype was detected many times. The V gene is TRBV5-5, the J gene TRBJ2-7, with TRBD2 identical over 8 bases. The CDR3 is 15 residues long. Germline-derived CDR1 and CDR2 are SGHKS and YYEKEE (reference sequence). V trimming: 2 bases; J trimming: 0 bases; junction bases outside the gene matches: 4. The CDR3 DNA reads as TGTGCCAGCAGCTTACTAGCGGCGAGCTCCTACGAGCAGTACTTC. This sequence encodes CASSLLAASSYEQYF.

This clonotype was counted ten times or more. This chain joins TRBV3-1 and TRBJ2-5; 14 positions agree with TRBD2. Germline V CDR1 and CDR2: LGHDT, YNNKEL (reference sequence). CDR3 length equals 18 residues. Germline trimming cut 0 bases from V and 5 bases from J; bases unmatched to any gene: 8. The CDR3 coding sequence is TGTGCCAGCAGCCAAGACGAGACTAGCGGGGGGGCCGACGAGACCCAGTACTTC. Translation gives CASSQDETSGGADETQYF.

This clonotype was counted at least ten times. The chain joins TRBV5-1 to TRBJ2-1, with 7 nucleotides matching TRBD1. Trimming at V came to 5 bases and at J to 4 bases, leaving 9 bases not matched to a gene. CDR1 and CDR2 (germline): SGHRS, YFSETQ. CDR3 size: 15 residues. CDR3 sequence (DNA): TGCGCCAGCAGACCCTCCGGGACAGTATACAATGAGCAGTTCTTC. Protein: CASRPSGTVYNEQFF.

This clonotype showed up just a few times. CDR3 in amino acids: CAIRHLGRGPGLDGYTF. In DNA, the CDR3 is TGTGCCATCAGGCACCTGGGGAGGGGCCCGGGTCTAGATGGCTACACCTTC. J is TRBJ1-2 and V is TRBV10-3, with a weak D call TRBD1 (5 bases). Germline assignment: CDR1 ENHRY and CDR2 SYGVKD. The CDR3 extends over 17 amino acids. V gave up 6 bases and J gave up 6 bases, with 26 bases separating them.

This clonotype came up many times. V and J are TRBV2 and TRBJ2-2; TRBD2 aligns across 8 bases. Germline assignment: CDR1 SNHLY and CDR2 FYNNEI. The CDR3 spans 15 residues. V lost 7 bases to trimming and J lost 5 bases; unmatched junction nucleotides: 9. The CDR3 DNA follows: TGTGCCAGCAAGGCAGCGGGGGAAAAAACCGGGGAGCTGTTTTTT. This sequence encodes CASKAAGEKTGELFF.

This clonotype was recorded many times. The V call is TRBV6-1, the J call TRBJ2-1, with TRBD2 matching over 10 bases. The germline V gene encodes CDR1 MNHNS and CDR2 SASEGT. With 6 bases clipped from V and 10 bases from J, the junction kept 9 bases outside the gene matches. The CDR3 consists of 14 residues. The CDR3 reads CASRVIAGGSEQFF. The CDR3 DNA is TGTGCCAGCAGGGTAATAGCGGGGGGTAGCGAGCAGTTCTTC.

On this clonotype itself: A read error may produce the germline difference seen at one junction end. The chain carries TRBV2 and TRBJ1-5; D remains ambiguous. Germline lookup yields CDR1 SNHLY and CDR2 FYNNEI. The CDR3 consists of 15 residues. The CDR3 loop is CASSASSYSNQSQHF. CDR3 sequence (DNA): TGTGCCAGCAGTGCTAGTTCGTATAGCAATCAGTCCCAGCATTTT.

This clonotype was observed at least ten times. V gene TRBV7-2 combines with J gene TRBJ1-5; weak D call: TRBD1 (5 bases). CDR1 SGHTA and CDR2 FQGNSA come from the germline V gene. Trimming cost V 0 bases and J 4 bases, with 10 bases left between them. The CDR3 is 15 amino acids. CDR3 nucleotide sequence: TGTGCCAGCAGCTTAGCGCATCAGGGAAATCAGCCCCAGCATTTT. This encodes CASSLAHQGNQPQHF.

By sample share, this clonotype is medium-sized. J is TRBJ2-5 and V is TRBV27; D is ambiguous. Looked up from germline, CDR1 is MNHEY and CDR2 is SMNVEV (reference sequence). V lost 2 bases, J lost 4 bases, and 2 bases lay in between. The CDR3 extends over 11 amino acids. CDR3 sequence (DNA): TGTGCCAGCAGTTTAGGAGAGACCCAGTACTTC. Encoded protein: CASSLGETQYF.

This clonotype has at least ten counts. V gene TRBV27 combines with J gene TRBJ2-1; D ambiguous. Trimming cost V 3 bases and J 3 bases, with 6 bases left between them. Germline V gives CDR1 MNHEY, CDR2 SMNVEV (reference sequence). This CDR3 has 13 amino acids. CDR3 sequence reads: CASSFSSYNEQFF. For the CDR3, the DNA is TGTGCCAGCAGTTTTTCCAGCTACAATGAGCAGTTCTTC.

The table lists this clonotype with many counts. The CDR3 protein is CATSRAPETGGGNIQYF. The DNA of the CDR3 is TGTGCCACCAGCAGAGCCCCTGAAACAGGGGGGGGAAACATTCAGTACTTC. The chain employs TRBV15 and TRBJ2-4; tentative D call: TRBD1 (8 bases). Trimming left V 1 base short and J 6 bases short, with 19 bases between. Germline V gene lookup returns CDR1 LNHNV and CDR2 YYDKDF (reference sequence). This CDR3 has 17 amino acids.

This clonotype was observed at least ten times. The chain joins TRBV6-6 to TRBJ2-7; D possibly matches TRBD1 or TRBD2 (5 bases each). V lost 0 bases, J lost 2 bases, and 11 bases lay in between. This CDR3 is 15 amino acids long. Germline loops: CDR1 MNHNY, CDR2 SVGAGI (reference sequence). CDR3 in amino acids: CASSYSLGTPYEQYF. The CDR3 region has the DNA TGTGCCAGCAGTTACTCTCTAGGGACCCCCTACGAGCAGTACTTC.

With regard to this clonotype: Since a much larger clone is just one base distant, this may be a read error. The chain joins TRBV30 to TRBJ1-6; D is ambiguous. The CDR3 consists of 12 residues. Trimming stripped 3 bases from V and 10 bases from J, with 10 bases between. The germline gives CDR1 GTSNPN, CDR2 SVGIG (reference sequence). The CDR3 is CAWRQSKSPLHF. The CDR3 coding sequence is TGTGCCTGGAGACAGAGTAAATCACCCCTCCACTTT.

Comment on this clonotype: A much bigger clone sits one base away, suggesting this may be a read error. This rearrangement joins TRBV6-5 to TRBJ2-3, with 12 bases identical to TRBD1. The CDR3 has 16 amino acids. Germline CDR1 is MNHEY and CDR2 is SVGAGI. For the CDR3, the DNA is TGTGTCAGCAGCTCGGGACAGGGGGCGGGCACAGATACGCAGTATTTT. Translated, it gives CVSSSGQGAGTDTQYF.

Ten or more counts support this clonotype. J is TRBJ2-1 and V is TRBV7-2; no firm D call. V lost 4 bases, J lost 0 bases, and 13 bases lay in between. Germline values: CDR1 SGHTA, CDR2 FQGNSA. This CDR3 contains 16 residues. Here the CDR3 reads CASSYDLASSYNEQFF. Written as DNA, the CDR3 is TGTGCCAGCAGCTACGACCTGGCCAGCTCCTACAATGAGCAGTTCTTC.

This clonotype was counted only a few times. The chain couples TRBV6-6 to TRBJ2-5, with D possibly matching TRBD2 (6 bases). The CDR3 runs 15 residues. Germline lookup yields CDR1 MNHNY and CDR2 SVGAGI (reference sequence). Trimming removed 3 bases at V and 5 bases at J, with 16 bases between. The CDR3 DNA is TGTGCCAGCAGTTATAGTCGTCGTCGGGGGGAGACCCAGTACTTC. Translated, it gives CASSYSRRRGETQYF.

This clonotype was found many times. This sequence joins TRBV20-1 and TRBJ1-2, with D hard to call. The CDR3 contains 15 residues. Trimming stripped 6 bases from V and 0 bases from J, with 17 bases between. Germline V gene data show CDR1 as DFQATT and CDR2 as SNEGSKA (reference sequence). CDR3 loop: CSAHEEGKPNYGYTF. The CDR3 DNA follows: TGCAGTGCCCATGAGGAGGGCAAACCTAACTATGGCTACACCTTC.

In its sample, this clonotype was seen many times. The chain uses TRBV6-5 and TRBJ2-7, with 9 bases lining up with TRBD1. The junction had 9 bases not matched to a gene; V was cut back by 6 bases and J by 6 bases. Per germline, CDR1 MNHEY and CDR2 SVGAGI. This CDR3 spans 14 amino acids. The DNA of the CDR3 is TGTGCCAGCAGCCCCACCGGGACAGGGTCCGAGCAGTACTTC. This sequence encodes CASSPTGTGSEQYF.

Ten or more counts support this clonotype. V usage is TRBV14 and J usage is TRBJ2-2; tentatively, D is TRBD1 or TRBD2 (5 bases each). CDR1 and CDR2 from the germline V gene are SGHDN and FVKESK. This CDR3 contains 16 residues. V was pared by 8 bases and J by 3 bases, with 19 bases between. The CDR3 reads CASANYEGLDTGELFF. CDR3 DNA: TGTGCCAGCGCAAATTATGAGGGGCTGGACACCGGGGAGCTGTTTTTT.

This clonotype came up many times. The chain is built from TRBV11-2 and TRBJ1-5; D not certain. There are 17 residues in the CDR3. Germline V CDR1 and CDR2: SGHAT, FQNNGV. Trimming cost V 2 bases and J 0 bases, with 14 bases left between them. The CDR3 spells CASSLTIGPFSNQPQHF. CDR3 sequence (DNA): TGTGCCAGCAGCTTAACTATCGGACCCTTTAGCAATCAGCCCCAGCATTTT.

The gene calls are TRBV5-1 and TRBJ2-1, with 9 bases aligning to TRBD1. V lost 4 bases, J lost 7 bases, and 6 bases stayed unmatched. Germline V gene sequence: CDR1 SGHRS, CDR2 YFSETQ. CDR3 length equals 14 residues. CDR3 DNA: TGCGCCAGCAGCCGCCGGACAGGGGCTAATGAGCAGTTCTTC. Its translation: CASSRRTGANEQFF.

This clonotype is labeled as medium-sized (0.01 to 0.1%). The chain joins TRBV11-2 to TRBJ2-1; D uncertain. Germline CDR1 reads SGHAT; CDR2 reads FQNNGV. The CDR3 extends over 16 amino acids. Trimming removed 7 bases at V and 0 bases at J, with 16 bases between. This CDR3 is CASTNRAASSYNEQFF. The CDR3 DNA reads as TGTGCCAGCACTAACCGGGCCGCCAGCTCCTACAATGAGCAGTTCTTC.

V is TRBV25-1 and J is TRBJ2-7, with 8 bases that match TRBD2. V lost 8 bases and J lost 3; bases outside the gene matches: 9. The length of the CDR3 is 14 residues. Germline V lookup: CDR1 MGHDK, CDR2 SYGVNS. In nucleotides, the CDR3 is TGTGCCAGCGTTAGGGGGGGACTAGACTACGAGCAGTACTTC. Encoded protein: CASVRGGLDYEQYF.